The 11 T cell receptor beta chains listed next were all sequenced from one sample in a study of T cell responses to AZD1222 COVID-19 vaccine. Some clones are missing from TCRdb's copy, which holds only in-frame ones; the method was immunoSEQ multiplex PCR. The top ten clones hold 1.5% to 2% of a sample with 100,000 to 150,000 clones, about 91% of them seen once. Material: peripheral blood, obtained 28 days after the second AZD1222 dose. The source of these receptors is an adult who received the AZD1222 COVID-19 vaccine.

This rearrangement joins TRBV5-1 to TRBJ1-4; 7 nucleotides agree with TRBD1. CDR3 length: 14 amino acids. Trimming at V came to 4 bases and at J to 4 bases, leaving 4 bases not matched to a gene. The V gene's germline CDR1 is SGHRS and CDR2 YFSETQ. The DNA for the CDR3 is TGCGCCAGCAGCCCAAACAGGGGTAATGAAAAACTGTTTTTT. Amino acids: CASSPNRGNEKLFF.

The rearrangement joins TRBV6-6 to TRBJ1-2; no firm D call. Germline loops: CDR1 MNHNY, CDR2 SVGAGI (reference sequence). This CDR3 is 13 amino acids long. Trimming removed 0 bases from V and 5 bases from J, with 7 bases in between. This CDR3 is CASSYSATYGYTF. CDR3 sequence (DNA): TGTGCCAGCAGTTACTCGGCTACGTATGGCTACACCTTC.

About this clone: Other DNA sequences in the sample encode the same CDR3. This chain uses TRBV18 with TRBJ2-5; tentatively, D is TRBD2 (5 bases). This CDR3 has 14 amino acids. Deletions cut 2 bases from V and 3 bases from J, with 10 bases between. Per the germline V gene, CDR1 is KGHSH and CDR2 is LQKENI. CDR3 in DNA: TGTGCCAGCTCACCAGGACTGGCGGAAGAGACCCAGTACTTC. Translated: CASSPGLAEETQYF.

This sequence joins TRBV28 and TRBJ1-1; TRBD1 matches at 7 bases. The ends lost 0 bases at V and 1 base at J; junction bases unmatched: 2. The CDR3 totals 15 residues. Germline CDR1 is MDHEN and CDR2 is SYDVKM. Written as DNA, the CDR3 is TGTGCCAGCAGTTTATGGGCAGGGGGGAACACTGAAGCTTTCTTT. It yields the protein CASSLWAGGNTEAFF.

Concerning this clone: A read error may account for a junction end that differs from germline. The V and J genes are TRBV5-1 and TRBJ2-1; the match to TRBD2 covers 9 bases. CDR3 length equals 14 residues. CDR1 and CDR2 (germline): SGHRS, YFSETQ. As DNA, the CDR3 is TGCGCCAGCAGCTTGGCGAAGGGTAGCGGGGGCACCATCTTC. Translated: CASSLAKGSGGTIF.

The chain carries TRBV12-5 and TRBJ1-1; D may be TRBD1 (5 bases). This CDR3 is 12 amino acids long. Deletions cut 5 bases from V and 8 bases from J, with 12 bases between. Per the germline V gene, CDR1 is LGHNT and CDR2 is FRNRAP. The CDR3 region is CASGTSWGEAFF. The CDR3, as DNA: TGTGCTAGTGGTACCTCTTGGGGCGAAGCTTTCTTT.

The chain recombines TRBV12-3 or TRBV12-4 with TRBJ2-3; D is ambiguous. V gave up 1 base and J gave up 4 bases, with 3 bases separating them. CDR3 length: 12 amino acids. CDR3 coding DNA: TGTGCCAGCAGTTTAGGTGCAGATACGCAGTATTTT. Its translation is CASSLGADTQYF.

This chain uses TRBV19 with TRBJ1-3, with D unresolved. In germline, CDR1 is LNHDA, CDR2 SQIVND (reference sequence). V was trimmed by 8 bases and J by 5 bases, leaving 19 bases between them. The CDR3 sequence is 15 residues long. In DNA form, the CDR3 reads TGTGCCAGTCTACAGAGTGATGGAAATAGAAACACCATATATTTT. Protein sequence: CASLQSDGNRNTIYF.

J is TRBJ2-5 and V is TRBV7-2; D perhaps matches TRBD2 (6 bases). There are 14 residues in the CDR3. Trimming stripped 1 base from V and 4 bases from J, with 10 bases between. From germline, CDR1 is SGHTA and CDR2 FQGNSA. CDR3 nucleotide sequence: TGTGCCAGCAGCTTAGTTGCGGGAACAGAGACCCAGTACTTC. Encoded protein: CASSLVAGTETQYF.

V gene TRBV10-3 combines with J gene TRBJ2-5; a possible D gene is TRBD2 (6 bases). The CDR3 is 13 amino acids. Trimming stripped 4 bases from V and 2 bases from J, with 8 bases between. Per the germline V gene, CDR1 is ENHRY and CDR2 is SYGVKD. The CDR3 loop reads CAISVSGQETQYF. The CDR3, as DNA: TGTGCCATCAGTGTTAGCGGACAAGAGACCCAGTACTTC.

The chain carries TRBV5-4 and TRBJ1-4; perhaps TRBD1 as D (5 bases). V shed 5 bases and J shed 10 bases, with 12 bases lying between them. The CDR3 sequence is 12 residues long. Germline V lookup: CDR1 SGHNT, CDR2 YYREEE (reference sequence). The CDR3 sequence: CASSSPGGKLFF. The DNA for the CDR3 is TGTGCCAGCAGTTCCCCGGGGGGAAAACTGTTTTTT.